The 32 T cell receptor beta chains below all came from one sample that was sequenced in a study of CXCR3-negative and CXCR3-positive naive CD8 T cells. Regarding the study as a whole: Against CXCR3-negative naive cells, CXCR3-positive naive cells showed more hydrophobic TRB CDR3s.

No antigen has been assigned to these receptors. UMI-labeled 5' RACE yielded the TRB cDNA libraries. TCRdb reanalyzed the 5' RACE reads, giving one entry per CDR3 protein sequence and no DNA. The table lists 75,000 to 100,000 distinct CDR3 sequences. Sample: naive CXCR3+ CD8+ T cells from blood. Specified subset: CD45RO-CCR7+CD27+CD95- naive CD8+ T cells expressing CXCR3 (TNR3+). The receptors here all came from a human donor in good health. Some clones in this sample may be carry-over from other donors' samples.

The chain recombines TRBV20-1 with TRBJ2-1; the D gene TCRdb calls, TRBD2, cannot be checked with no DNA. The CDR3 runs 17 residues. The germline CDR1 and CDR2 sequences are DFQATT and SNEGSKA (reference sequence). This CDR3 is CSARGTSGVLFGNEQFF.

The chain combines TRBV6-2 or TRBV6-3 with TRBJ2-1; checking the TCRdb D call of TRBD1 is not possible without DNA. The germline V gene encodes CDR1 MNHEY and CDR2 SVGEGT. The CDR3 contains 12 residues. The CDR3 loop is CASSPPGPEQFF.

The chain links TRBV27 to TRBJ2-3; there is no DNA to check the TCRdb D call of TRBD2. CDR1 and CDR2 from the germline V gene are MNHEY and SMNVEV (reference sequence). The CDR3 extends over 15 amino acids. The CDR3 loop is CATMSAGASTDTQYF.

The chain carries TRBV15 and TRBJ1-1. Germline-derived CDR1 and CDR2 are LNHNV and YYDKDF (reference sequence). CDR3 size: 13 residues. This chain's CDR3 is CATSRVSGTEAFF. Based on the CDR3 plus reference TRBV15 and TRBJ1-1, the full variable domain is DAMVIQNPRYQVTQFGKPVTLSCSQTLNHNVMYWYQQKSSQAPKLLFHYYDKDFNNEADTPDNFQSRRPNTSFCFLDIRSPGLGDTAMYLCATSRVSGTEAFFGQGTRLTVV.

The chain combines TRBV20-1 with TRBJ2-3; TCRdb indicates TRBD2, and absent DNA this call remains unverified. In germline, CDR1 is DFQATT, CDR2 SNEGSKA (reference sequence). The CDR3 is 16 amino acids. Here the CDR3 reads CSARGTSGGSTDTQYF.

The rearrangement links TRBV27 to TRBJ2-7; TCRdb gives TRBD1 as the D gene, but with no DNA this cannot be confirmed. This CDR3 is built from 13 residues. Germline V gene lookup returns CDR1 MNHEY and CDR2 SMNVEV (reference sequence). The CDR3 sequence is CASSFQQDYEQYF.

The V and J genes are TRBV12-3 or TRBV12-4 and TRBJ2-1; the D gene TCRdb calls, TRBD1, cannot be checked with no DNA. The CDR3 runs to 14 residues. The CDR3: CASSSRDRDNEQFF.

The J gene is TRBJ1-1, the V gene TRBV27; lacking DNA, the TRBD1 call made by TCRdb goes unchecked. CDR3 length equals 14 residues. CDR1 MNHEY and CDR2 SMNVEV come from the germline V gene (reference sequence). The CDR3 here is CASSWGAGNAEAFF.

The chain combines TRBV20-1 with TRBJ2-7; with no DNA, the TCRdb D assignment of TRBD2 cannot be verified. The length of the CDR3 is 16 residues. Germline-derived CDR1 and CDR2 are DFQATT and SNEGSKA (reference sequence). CDR3 in amino acids: CSAGGASGETIYEQYF.

CDR3 sequence reads: CATSDSGNDPNIQYF. The chain combines TRBV24-1 with TRBJ2-4. Germline assignment: CDR1 KGHDR and CDR2 SFDVKD. The CDR3 is 15 amino acids.

V is TRBV15 and J is TRBJ2-4. This CDR3 is 14 amino acids long. Looked up from germline, CDR1 is LNHNV and CDR2 is YYDKDF (reference sequence). CDR3 sequence: CATSRDRGGNIQYF.

The J gene is TRBJ2-7, the V gene TRBV2. CDR3 length: 14 residues. CDR1 and CDR2 (germline): SNHLY, FYNNEI. The CDR3 sequence is CASRVGRGLLEQYF. Filled out from reference TRBV2 and TRBJ2-7, the complete variable domain reads EPEVTQTPSHQVTQMGQEVILRCVPISNHLYFYWYRQILGQKVEFLVSFYNNEISEKSEIFDDQFSVERPDGSNFTLKIRSTKLEDSAMYFCASRVGRGLLEQYFGPGTRLTVT.

The CDR3 loop is CASNFGPVDPNTGELFF. V and J are TRBV28 and TRBJ2-2. The CDR3 spans 17 residues. The germline V gene has CDR1 MDHEN and CDR2 SYDVKM.

The rearrangement uses TRBV4-3 and TRBJ2-6. CDR1 and CDR2 (germline): LGHNA, YSLEER. The CDR3 totals 16 residues. CDR3 loop: CASSQDGGAGTNVLTF.

The chain links TRBV27 to TRBJ1-5; the TRBD1 assignment by TCRdb is unverifiable without DNA. The length of the CDR3 is 15 residues. Germline CDR1 and CDR2: MNHEY and SMNVEV (reference sequence). The CDR3 region is CASRAGLLSNQPQHF.

J is TRBJ1-6 and V is TRBV4-3; the TRBD1 assignment by TCRdb is unverifiable without DNA. Germline assignment: CDR1 LGHNA and CDR2 YSLEER. The CDR3 sequence is 15 residues long. The CDR3 protein is CASSRLLGDTSPLHF.

The J gene is TRBJ2-7, the V gene TRBV4-3; as DNA is missing, the TRBD2 call by TCRdb cannot be tested. Germline values: CDR1 LGHNA, CDR2 YSLEER. The CDR3 has 13 amino acids. The chain's CDR3 is CASSPSGTSEQYF.

The V gene is TRBV27, the J gene TRBJ2-1. CDR1 MNHEY and CDR2 SMNVEV come from the germline V gene (reference sequence). This CDR3 spans 12 amino acids. CDR3: CASSLRLGEQFF.

This chain uses TRBV15 with TRBJ2-7; TCRdb returns TRBD2, unconfirmable since there is no DNA. The CDR3 has 14 amino acids. Germline V gives CDR1 LNHNV, CDR2 YYDKDF (reference sequence). CDR3 sequence: CATSPGRGNYEQYF.

V and J are TRBV7-9 and TRBJ2-7; with no DNA, the TCRdb D assignment of TRBD1 cannot be verified. The CDR3 spans 16 residues. Germline CDR1 and CDR2: SEHNR and FQNEAQ (reference sequence). CDR3: CASSHLPGSSSYEQYF.

The chain recombines TRBV28 with TRBJ2-7; TCRdb proposes TRBD1, but this gene call is untestable without DNA. Germline values: CDR1 MDHEN, CDR2 SYDVKM. This CDR3 is built from 14 residues. This CDR3 is CASSQTGPNYEQYF.

The J gene is TRBJ1-2, the V gene TRBV7-6; TCRdb's D call, TRBD1, is unchecked because there is no DNA. This CDR3 spans 14 amino acids. Germline-derived CDR1 and CDR2 are SGHVS and FNYEAQ. The CDR3 loop reads CASSLEAGAGGYTF.

The chain combines TRBV27 with TRBJ1-2. CDR1 and CDR2 from the germline V gene are MNHEY and SMNVEV (reference sequence). There are 14 residues in the CDR3. CDR3 sequence reads: CASSFAGNRDGYTF.

J is TRBJ1-2 and V is TRBV20-1; no DNA is available, so the TRBD1 call from TCRdb remains unchecked. The CDR3 spans 17 residues. In germline, CDR1 is DFQATT, CDR2 SNEGSKA (reference sequence). CDR3: CSANAVGGQGVSYGYTF.

The gene calls are TRBV20-1 and TRBJ2-7; TCRdb picks TRBD1, but there is no DNA to check that call. Looked up from germline, CDR1 is DFQATT and CDR2 is SNEGSKA (reference sequence). The CDR3 is 13 residues long. CDR3 amino acids: CSARVYRGNEQYF.

The chain employs TRBV29-1 and TRBJ2-7. Germline loops: CDR1 SQVTM, CDR2 ANQGSEA. The CDR3 consists of 12 residues. The CDR3 spells CSVGQGAYEQYF.

The chain couples TRBV29-1 to TRBJ2-1; TCRdb's D gene call, TRBD2, goes unchecked for lack of DNA. CDR3 length equals 11 residues. CDR1 SQVTM and CDR2 ANQGSEA come from the germline V gene. CDR3 loop: CSVPALPEQFF.

The chain uses TRBV28 and TRBJ2-5; the TCRdb D gene call, TRBD2, has no DNA to confirm it. Germline assignment: CDR1 MDHEN and CDR2 SYDVKM. The CDR3 has 14 amino acids. The CDR3: CASSFGGLQETQYF.

The genes are TRBV7-8 and TRBJ2-1; the TCRdb call, TRBD2, lacks DNA for checking. The CDR3 sequence is 14 residues long. CDR1 is SGHVS, CDR2 FQNEAQ, per germline. CDR3: CASNLAGGENEQFF.

This rearrangement joins TRBV28 to TRBJ2-5; lacking DNA, the TRBD1 call made by TCRdb goes unchecked. Per germline, CDR1 MDHEN and CDR2 SYDVKM. The CDR3 covers 16 residues. CDR3 region: CASNESGQGTQETQYF.

The V call is TRBV6-2 or TRBV6-3, the J call TRBJ1-5; absent DNA, TCRdb's TRBD1 call cannot be checked. The CDR3 is 18 residues long. Per germline, CDR1 MNHEY and CDR2 SVGEGT. CDR3 in amino acids: CASSYSTHEGQAAQPQHF.

The J gene is TRBJ2-1, the V gene TRBV25-1; TCRdb calls TRBD1, which cannot be checked without DNA. CDR1 and CDR2 from the germline V gene are MGHDK and SYGVNS. The CDR3 consists of 15 residues. The CDR3: CVSSELEGTYNEQFF. Together with reference TRBV25-1 and TRBJ2-1, the CDR3 gives the full variable domain: EADIYQTPRYLVIGTGKKITLECSQTMGHDKMYWYQQDPGMELHLIHYSYGVNSTEKGDLSSESTVSRIRTEHFPLTLESARPSHTSQYLCVSSELEGTYNEQFFGPGTRLTVL.